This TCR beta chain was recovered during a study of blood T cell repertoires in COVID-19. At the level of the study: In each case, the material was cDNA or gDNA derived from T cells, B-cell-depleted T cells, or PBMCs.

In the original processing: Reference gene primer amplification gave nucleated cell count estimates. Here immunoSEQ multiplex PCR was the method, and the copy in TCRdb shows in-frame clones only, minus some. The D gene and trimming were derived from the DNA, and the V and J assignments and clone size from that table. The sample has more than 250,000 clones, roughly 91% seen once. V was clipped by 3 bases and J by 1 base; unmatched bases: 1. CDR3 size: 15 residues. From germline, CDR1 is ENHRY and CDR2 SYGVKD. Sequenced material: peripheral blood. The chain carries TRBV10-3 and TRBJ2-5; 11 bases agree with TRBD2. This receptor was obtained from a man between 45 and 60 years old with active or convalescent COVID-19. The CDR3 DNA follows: TGTGCCATCAGTGATAGCGGGGGGGCCCAAGAGACCCAGTACTTC. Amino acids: CAISDSGGAQETQYF.